This is a list of T cell receptor beta chains from one sample in a study of blood T cell repertoires in COVID-19. Only in-frame clones appear in the TCRdb table, and some are missing; sequencing was by immunoSEQ multiplex PCR. The sample shows about 350,000 clones, 89% of them seen only once. Sequences were obtained from peripheral blood. Receptor source: a woman in her fifties or sixties with COVID-19, enrolled during active disease. The CDR3 runs from the conserved cysteine through the conserved F or W. The D gene is left open where the match is weak. Size values are once, few and many counts, or a class for expanded clones, and some rows have none.

abundance	v_gene	j_gene	d_gene	CDR3aa	CDR3nt
.	TRBV6-5	TRBJ1-3	TRBD1	CASSYGTGAPGNTIYF	TGTGCCAGCAGTTACGGGACAGGGGCGCCTGGAAACACCATATATTTT
.	TRBV29-1	TRBJ1-2	TRBD1	CSVQGNAGYTF	TGCAGCGTACAGGGGAACGCTGGCTACACCTTC
once	TRBV18	TRBJ2-5	TRBD1	CASSPGQGKQETQYF	TGTGCCAGCTCACCCGGACAGGGAAAACAAGAGACCCAGTACTTC
once	TRBV3-1/TRBV3-2	TRBJ1-3	.	CASSRRTPGDTIYF	TGTGCCAGCAGTCGGAGGACACCGGGAGACACCATATATTTT
.	TRBV19	TRBJ2-7	TRBD2	CASSYNLAGGLYEQYF	TGTGCCAGTAGTTACAATTTAGCGGGGGGACTCTACGAGCAGTACTTC
.	TRBV7-9	TRBJ2-5	TRBD1	CASSSTGGGGETQYF	TGTGCCAGCAGCTCAACAGGGGGCGGTGGGGAGACCCAGTACTTC
.	TRBV6-5	TRBJ2-1	TRBD2	CATYLQAGGNNEQFF	TGTGCCACCTACCTCCAAGCGGGGGGGAACAATGAGCAGTTCTTC
.	TRBV27	TRBJ2-1	.	CASSLRDSINEQFF	TGTGCCAGCAGTTTGCGAGACAGCATCAATGAGCAGTTCTTC
.	TRBV11-3	TRBJ1-1	.	CASSLTGVTEAFF	TGTGCCAGCAGCTTAACGGGGGTCACTGAAGCTTTCTTT
.	TRBV19	TRBJ1-4	.	CASSVQGLANEKLFF	TGTGCCAGTAGTGTCCAGGGATTAGCTAATGAAAAACTGTTTTTT
.	TRBV5-1	TRBJ1-6	.	CASSRRQEGYSPLHF	TGCGCCAGCAGCCGGCGACAGGAAGGGTATTCACCCCTCCACTTT
.	TRBV2	TRBJ2-2	.	CASRDTNTGELFF	TGTGCCAGCAGGGACACGAACACCGGGGAGCTGTTTTTT
.	TRBV7-2	TRBJ2-7	TRBD1	CASSFEGQGAQYF	TGTGCCAGCAGCTTTGAAGGACAGGGTGCGCAGTACTTC
.	TRBV5-1	TRBJ2-7	.	CASSPTTTTLPPPRSYEQYF	TGCGCCAGCAGCCCCACCACGACAACTCTTCCCCCTCCCCGCTCCTACGAGCAGTACTTC
once	TRBV5-6	TRBJ1-2	.	CASSPGGLGRGNYGYTF	TGTGCCAGCAGCCCTGGTGGTCTAGGAAGGGGGAACTATGGCTACACCTTC
once	TRBV7-2	TRBJ1-2	.	CASSPSNYLIYGYTF	TGTGCCAGCAGCCCCTCTAATTACCTGATCTATGGCTACACCTTC
.	TRBV19	TRBJ1-1	TRBD1	CASRPDRGRFRPEAFF	TGTGCCAGTAGGCCTGACAGGGGGCGATTTCGACCTGAAGCTTTCTTT
.	TRBV2	TRBJ2-3	.	CASSEENSALATQYF	TGTGCCAGCAGTGAAGAGAATAGTGCCCTTGCTACGCAGTATTTT
.	TRBV5-6	TRBJ1-5	TRBD1	CASSSRDRGLVQPQHF	TGTGCCAGCAGCTCGAGGGACAGGGGGCTTGTTCAGCCCCAGCATTTT
few	TRBV4-1	TRBJ1-2	.	CASSQVLNRAYGYTF	TGCGCCAGCAGCCAAGTGCTAAACAGGGCGTATGGCTACACCTTC
.	TRBV6-5	TRBJ2-1	.	CASSTRTYNEQFF	TGTGCCAGCAGTACACGGACATACAATGAGCAGTTCTTC
.	TRBV5-1	TRBJ2-7	.	CASSLAGGSPIEQYF	TGCGCCAGCAGCTTGGCCGGAGGCAGTCCCATTGAGCAGTACTTC
.	TRBV7-2	TRBJ1-1	.	CASSPGRGTEAFF	TGTGCCAGCAGCCCCGGCAGGGGCACTGAAGCTTTCTTT
.	TRBV18	TRBJ2-7	TRBD1	CASSPSMGTAGYEQYF	TGTGCCAGCTCACCATCAATGGGGACAGCCGGCTACGAGCAGTACTTC
.	TRBV29-1	TRBJ2-3	TRBD2	CSAEGPSGADTQYF	TGCAGCGCCGAAGGGCCTAGCGGGGCAGATACGCAGTATTTT
.	TRBV19	TRBJ1-1	TRBD1	CASGTGTGRNTEAFF	TGTGCCAGTGGAACCGGGACAGGGAGGAACACTGAAGCTTTCTTT
.	TRBV7-6	TRBJ1-1	TRBD1	CASSPQTGTNTEAFF	TGTGCCAGCAGCCCGCAGACAGGGACGAACACTGAAGCTTTCTTT
.	TRBV3-1/TRBV3-2	TRBJ2-7	TRBD1	CASSLGQGGFEQYF	TGTGCCAGCAGCCTGGGACAGGGAGGTTTCGAGCAGTACTTC
once	TRBV6-1	TRBJ1-2	.	CASSAQSTRNNYGYTF	TGTGCCAGCAGTGCCCAATCGACAAGGAATAACTATGGCTACACCTTC
once	TRBV18	TRBJ1-4	.	CASSPPQIHNEKLFF	TGTGCCAGCTCACCACCGCAGATCCATAATGAAAAACTGTTTTTT
few	TRBV6-6	TRBJ2-5	.	CASSYETGRVKTQYF	TGTGCCAGCAGTTACGAAACAGGGAGGGTCAAGACCCAGTACTTC
.	TRBV18	TRBJ2-2	.	CASSSTGLATGELFF	TGTGCCAGCTCGTCTACAGGGTTGGCCACCGGGGAGCTGTTTTTT
.	TRBV3-1/TRBV3-2	TRBJ1-2	.	CASSQAQGYYGYTF	TGTGCCAGCAGCCAAGCACAGGGTTATTATGGCTACACCTTC
.	TRBV12-3/TRBV12-4	TRBJ1-6	TRBD1	CASSTGQGTTLHF	TGTGCCAGCAGTACAGGACAGGGCACGACCCTCCACTTT
.	TRBV28	TRBJ1-4	.	CASSLWRRQGIEKLFF	TGTGCCAGCAGTTTATGGAGGAGGCAGGGGATTGAAAAACTGTTTTTT
.	TRBV19	TRBJ1-5	.	CASSMGQANQPQHF	TGTGCCAGTAGTATGGGGCAGGCGAATCAGCCCCAGCATTTT
.	TRBV4-2	TRBJ2-3	TRBD2	CASSQDNSGGAPDTQYF	TGTGCCAGCAGCCAAGATAACAGCGGGGGGGCCCCAGATACGCAGTATTTT
.	TRBV6-5	TRBJ1-6	.	CASSYSRENRSPLHF	TGTGCCAGCAGTTACTCTAGGGAGAATCGTTCACCCCTCCACTTT
.	TRBV11-2	TRBJ1-6	.	CASSRGEDNSPLHF	TGTGCCAGCAGCCGCGGGGAAGATAATTCACCCCTCCACTTT
.	TRBV19	TRBJ2-7	TRBD1	CASSIKGQGSSYEQYF	TGTGCCAGTAGTATCAAAGGACAGGGTAGCTCCTACGAGCAGTACTTC
.	TRBV30	TRBJ1-6	TRBD1	CAWTGQENSPLHF	TGTGCCTGGACGGGACAGGAGAATTCACCCCTCCACTTT
few	TRBV6-4	TRBJ2-6	.	CASSAFGANVLTF	TGTGCCAGCAGTGCCTTCGGGGCCAACGTCCTGACTTTC
.	TRBV14	TRBJ1-1	.	CASSTQMNTEAFF	TGTGCCAGCAGCACACAAATGAACACTGAAGCTTTCTTT
few	TRBV6-5	TRBJ1-2	.	CASSTRGGDNYGYTF	TGTGCCAGCAGTACCCGGGGTGGGGATAACTATGGCTACACCTTC
once	TRBV4-1	TRBJ2-7	TRBD2	CASSQGPAGVLYEQYF	TGCGCCAGCAGCCAAGGGCCAGCGGGGGTGCTCTACGAGCAGTACTTC
.	TRBV6-1	TRBJ1-2	.	CASSEGGRGYYGYTF	TGTGCCAGCAGTGAAGGTGGTAGGGGATACTATGGCTACACCTTC
.	TRBV20-1	TRBJ1-1	.	CSALHLTEAFF	TGCAGTGCTTTACACCTGACTGAAGCTTTCTTT
.	TRBV9	TRBJ1-1	.	CASSVSRSNTEAFF	TGTGCCAGCAGCGTATCTCGGTCCAACACTGAAGCTTTCTTT
few	TRBV28	TRBJ1-1	.	CALSGGGKENTEAFF	TGTGCTCTCTCTGGGGGAGGGAAGGAGAACACTGAAGCTTTCTTT
.	TRBV25-1	TRBJ1-6	.	CASQRLSFNSPLHF	TGTGCCAGCCAACGGTTAAGTTTCAATTCACCCCTCCACTTT
.	TRBV6-6	TRBJ2-2	.	CASSYGTDNTGELFF	TGTGCCAGCAGTTACGGGACTGACAACACCGGGGAGCTGTTTTTT
few	TRBV4-1	TRBJ1-1	.	CASSPMGRGGTEAFF	TGCGCCAGCAGCCCGATGGGGAGGGGAGGTACTGAAGCTTTCTTT